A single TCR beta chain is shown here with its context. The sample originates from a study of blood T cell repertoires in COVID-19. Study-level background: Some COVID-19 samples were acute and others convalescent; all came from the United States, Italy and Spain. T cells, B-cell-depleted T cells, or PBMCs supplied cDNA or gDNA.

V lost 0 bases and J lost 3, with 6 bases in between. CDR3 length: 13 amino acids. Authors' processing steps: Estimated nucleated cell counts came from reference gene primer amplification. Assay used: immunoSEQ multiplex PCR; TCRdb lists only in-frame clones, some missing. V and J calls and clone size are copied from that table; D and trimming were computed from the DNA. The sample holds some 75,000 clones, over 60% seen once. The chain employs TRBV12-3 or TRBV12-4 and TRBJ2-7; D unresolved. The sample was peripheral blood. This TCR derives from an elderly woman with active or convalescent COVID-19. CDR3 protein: CASSLARSYEQYF. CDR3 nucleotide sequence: TGTGCCAGCAGTTTAGCAAGGAGCTACGAGCAGTACTTC.